This T cell receptor (beta chain) was profiled in a study of blood T cell repertoires in COVID-19. Germline-derived CDR1 and CDR2 are MGHDK and SYGVNS. V was cut by 1 base and J by 5 bases, with 16 bases left in between. The CDR3 sequence is 16 residues long. Only in-frame clones appear in the TCRdb table, and some are missing; sequencing was by immunoSEQ multiplex PCR. The sample has roughly 380,000 clones, around 87% seen once; the top ten hold about 1.5%. Those enrolled, adults aged about 18 to 89 years, came from some 25 US areas. Each participant's cohort was designated according to participant-reported clinical history. Each recovered donor of Cohort 3 presented with two negative PCRs, clearance, or symptom resolution.

Sequenced: PBMCs or T cells enriched from blood (not recorded which). This receptor was identified in a man aged 30 to 45 who had recovered from COVID-19. The V gene is TRBV25-1, the J gene TRBJ2-3; possible D gene TRBD2, 7 bases. The CDR3 nucleotides read TGTGCCAGCAGTGAATTGGGGGGGGGCGAAGGAGATACGCAGTATTTT. This gives the protein CASSELGGGEGDTQYF. The full variable domain, its missing parts supplied by reference TRBV25-1 and TRBJ2-3, is EADIYQTPRYLVIGTGKKITLECSQTMGHDKMYWYQQDPGMELHLIHYSYGVNSTEKGDLSSESTVSRIRTEHFPLTLESARPSHTSQYLCASSELGGGEGDTQYFGPGTRLTVL.